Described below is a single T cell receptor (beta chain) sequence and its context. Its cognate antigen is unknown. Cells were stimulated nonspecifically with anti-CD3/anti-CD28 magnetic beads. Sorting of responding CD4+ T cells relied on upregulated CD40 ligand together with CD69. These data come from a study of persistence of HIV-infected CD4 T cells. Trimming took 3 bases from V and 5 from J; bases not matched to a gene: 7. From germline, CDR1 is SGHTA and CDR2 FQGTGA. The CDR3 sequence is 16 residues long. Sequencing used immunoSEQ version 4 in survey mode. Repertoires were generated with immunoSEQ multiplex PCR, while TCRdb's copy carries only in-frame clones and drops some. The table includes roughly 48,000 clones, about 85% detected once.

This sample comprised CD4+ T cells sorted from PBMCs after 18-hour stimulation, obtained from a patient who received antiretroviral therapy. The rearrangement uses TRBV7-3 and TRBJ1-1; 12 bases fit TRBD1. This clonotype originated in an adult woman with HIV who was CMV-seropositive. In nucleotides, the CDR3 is TGTGCCAGCAGCTTGACGGGACAGGGGGCAGGAACTGAAGCTTTCTTT. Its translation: CASSLTGQGAGTEAFF.